A selection of T cell receptor beta chains follows, all from one sample in a study of CD8 T cells in ankylosing spondylitis. MiXCR, run by TCRdb on the 5' RACE reads, gives a single entry per CDR3 protein. The table includes hundreds of thousands of distinct CDR3 sequences, 26% detected once. What was sequenced was blood, either unsorted or a sorted T cell fraction (not recorded which). These TCRs come from a male donor with ankylosing spondylitis. CDR3s leave out the opening cysteine and the closing phenylalanine or tryptophan. The order of the fields is V gene, J gene, CDR3 protein.

v_gene: TRBV5-1; j_gene: TRBJ1-3; CDR3aa: ASSWSDRSSGNTIY
v_gene: TRBV20-1; j_gene: TRBJ1-1; CDR3aa: SAFRTGGNTEAF
v_gene: TRBV4-1; j_gene: TRBJ1-3; CDR3aa: ASSQVLGQEANTIY
v_gene: TRBV4-2; j_gene: TRBJ2-5; CDR3aa: ASSPYTSAQETQY
v_gene: TRBV18; j_gene: TRBJ1-3; CDR3aa: ASSRDRDSLSTIY
v_gene: TRBV7-9; j_gene: TRBJ2-2; CDR3aa: ASFRVLGTTGELF
v_gene: TRBV12-3/TRBV12-4; j_gene: TRBJ1-6; CDR3aa: ASLPGTGGAPLH
v_gene: TRBV12-3/TRBV12-4; j_gene: TRBJ2-2; CDR3aa: ASGTSGLTGELF
v_gene: TRBV3-1; j_gene: TRBJ1-2; CDR3aa: ASSQPSGGYGYT
v_gene: TRBV20-1; j_gene: TRBJ2-1; CDR3aa: SALTSGRGNEQF
v_gene: TRBV3-1; j_gene: TRBJ2-6; CDR3aa: ASSQDSSGANVLT
v_gene: TRBV3-1; j_gene: TRBJ1-4; CDR3aa: ASSQGHMGEKLF
v_gene: TRBV12-3/TRBV12-4; j_gene: TRBJ1-6; CDR3aa: ASMSRVYSSPLH
v_gene: TRBV10-3; j_gene: TRBJ2-7; CDR3aa: AIRWDSNSYEQY
v_gene: TRBV3-1; j_gene: TRBJ2-3; CDR3aa: ASSPGPGVDTQY
v_gene: TRBV12-3/TRBV12-4; j_gene: TRBJ2-3; CDR3aa: ASSLHSTDTQY
v_gene: TRBV7-8; j_gene: TRBJ2-1; CDR3aa: ASSLGGTSGSGNEQF
v_gene: TRBV20-1; j_gene: TRBJ2-2; CDR3aa: SARTGASNTGELF
v_gene: TRBV30; j_gene: TRBJ1-4; CDR3aa: AWSNTGTGNEKLF
v_gene: TRBV18; j_gene: TRBJ2-5; CDR3aa: ASSPPTGLAGETQY
v_gene: TRBV20-1; j_gene: TRBJ2-7; CDR3aa: SAPAGTPYEQY
v_gene: TRBV5-1; j_gene: TRBJ2-1; CDR3aa: ASSTNGNNEQF
v_gene: TRBV29-1; j_gene: TRBJ1-2; CDR3aa: SVEEGLNYGYT
v_gene: TRBV20-1; j_gene: TRBJ1-5; CDR3aa: SATTGYGNQPQH
v_gene: TRBV29-1; j_gene: TRBJ2-3; CDR3aa: SVSATSTDTQY
v_gene: TRBV11-2; j_gene: TRBJ2-7; CDR3aa: ASRWVGTHEQY
v_gene: TRBV5-5; j_gene: TRBJ1-4; CDR3aa: ASTLWGADEKLF
v_gene: TRBV12-3/TRBV12-4; j_gene: TRBJ1-1; CDR3aa: ASNPGKWSGRNTEAF
v_gene: TRBV20-1; j_gene: TRBJ2-3; CDR3aa: SARAPWLAGGTDTQY
v_gene: TRBV6-1; j_gene: TRBJ1-1; CDR3aa: ASNTGRSTEAF
v_gene: TRBV20-1; j_gene: TRBJ2-7; CDR3aa: SASGRRPYEQY
v_gene: TRBV16; j_gene: TRBJ2-1; CDR3aa: ASSPFRGRYNEQF
v_gene: TRBV7-2; j_gene: TRBJ2-5; CDR3aa: ASSSRTGGTGETQY
v_gene: TRBV5-1; j_gene: TRBJ2-3; CDR3aa: ASSRGGSGSSTDTQY
v_gene: TRBV20-1; j_gene: TRBJ2-7; CDR3aa: SAVRTSGSGEQY
v_gene: TRBV20-1; j_gene: TRBJ1-1; CDR3aa: SASRDTNTEAF
v_gene: TRBV11-1; j_gene: TRBJ2-7; CDR3aa: ASSPQRVGEQY
v_gene: TRBV24-1; j_gene: TRBJ1-5; CDR3aa: ATSDTRGGNQPQH
v_gene: TRBV2; j_gene: TRBJ2-7; CDR3aa: ASRARDSIYEQY
v_gene: TRBV5-6; j_gene: TRBJ2-2; CDR3aa: ASSTTSGRGTGELF